A single sample gave rise to the 23 T cell receptor beta chains below, sequenced in a study of cytomegalovirus exposure and HLA in healthy donors. The data were produced by immunoSEQ multiplex PCR, yet TCRdb's version contains in-frame clones alone and is incomplete. The sample includes 90,000 to 120,000 clones, over 75% of them seen just once. The sequenced sample consisted of PBMCs. Every receptor here comes from a woman under 30 in good health and CMV-seronegative.

This sequence joins TRBV27 and TRBJ1-1; TRBD1 agrees at 7 bases. Germline V gives CDR1 MNHEY, CDR2 SMNVEV (reference sequence). This CDR3 region has 15 residues. Unmatched junction bases numbered 9, after V lost 3 bases and J lost 5 bases. CDR3 coding DNA: TGTGCCAGCAGTTTGTTCACAGGGGTTGGGACTGAAGCTTTCTTT. This encodes CASSLFTGVGTEAFF.

V usage is TRBV9 and J usage is TRBJ1-6; 8 nucleotides match TRBD1. Trimming removed 4 bases from V and 14 bases from J; junction bases left unmatched: 14. CDR3 length: 15 amino acids. In germline, CDR1 is SGDLS, CDR2 YYNGEE. CDR3 protein: CASSLNGQGPESLHF. The CDR3, as DNA: TGTGCCAGCAGCCTAAACGGACAGGGTCCCGAATCCCTCCACTTT.

The chain carries TRBV5-1 and TRBJ2-7; a possible D gene is TRBD1 (6 bases). CDR1 is SGHRS, CDR2 YFSETQ, per germline. This CDR3 is built from 16 residues. Trimming removed 3 bases from V and 1 base from J, with 17 bases in between. CDR3 protein: CASSSPRDGTSYEQYF. CDR3 sequence (DNA): TGCGCCAGCAGCTCCCCCCGGGACGGGACATCCTACGAGCAGTACTTC.

The chain joins TRBV10-2 to TRBJ2-5, with 7 nucleotides matching TRBD2. The germline V gene has CDR1 WSHSY and CDR2 SAAADI. The V and J ends lost 5 bases and 2 bases, in that order; junction bases with no gene match: 5. The CDR3 is 14 residues long. The CDR3 loop is CASSISGLQETQYF. DNA of the CDR3: TGCGCCAGCAGTATCTCGGGACTACAAGAGACCCAGTACTTC.

The rearrangement links TRBV7-2 to TRBJ2-1, with D possibly being TRBD2 (5 bases). The CDR3 spans 13 residues. CDR1 and CDR2 (germline): SGHTA, FQGNSA. V was pared by 5 bases and J by 4 bases, with 9 bases between. In nucleotides, the CDR3 is TGTGCCAGCAGCCCGGACTTATACAATGAGCAGTTCTTC. It codes for CASSPDLYNEQFF.

The J gene is TRBJ2-7, the V gene TRBV5-1; 9 bases line up with TRBD1. CDR3 size: 18 residues. Germline V lookup: CDR1 SGHRS, CDR2 YFSETQ. V lost 0 bases and J lost 0; bases outside the gene matches: 10. CDR3 nucleotide sequence: TGCGCCAGCAGCTTGGCCGGGACAGGGAACCTCTTCTCCTACGAGCAGTACTTC. Protein: CASSLAGTGNLFSYEQYF.

The gene calls are TRBV6-1 and TRBJ2-7, with 10 bases aligning to TRBD1. With V trimmed by 6 bases and J by 2 bases, 4 bases remained unmatched. CDR1 MNHNS and CDR2 SASEGT come from the germline V gene. This CDR3 comprises 14 residues. As DNA, the CDR3 is TGTGCCAGCAGACCCGGGACAGGGGCCTACGAGCAGTACTTC. It specifies CASRPGTGAYEQYF.

As regards this clone: The same CDR3 arises from other DNA sequences in this sample as well. The rearrangement links TRBV29-1 to TRBJ2-1, with 10 bases aligning to TRBD1. J lost 3 bases, V lost 4 bases, and 0 bases had no gene match. Looked up from germline, CDR1 is SQVTM and CDR2 is ANQGSEA. This CDR3 region has 13 residues. The CDR3 loop is CSVGTGGYNEQFF. In nucleotides, the CDR3 is TGCAGCGTTGGGACAGGGGGCTACAATGAGCAGTTCTTC.

This sequence joins TRBV10-3 and TRBJ1-1, with 7 bases matching TRBD1. In germline, CDR1 is ENHRY, CDR2 SYGVKD. CDR3 size: 15 residues. The V segment lost 5 bases and the J segment 5 bases; nucleotides outside the gene matches: 11. In DNA form, the CDR3 reads TGTGCCATCAGTCCCACAGGGGCAGGGGGGACTGAAGCTTTCTTT. Translated, it gives CAISPTGAGGTEAFF.

The V and J genes are TRBV28 and TRBJ2-2; D is uncertain. Germline CDR1 is MDHEN and CDR2 is SYDVKM. V lost 10 bases and J lost 2, with 8 bases in between. The CDR3 runs to 12 residues. CDR3 sequence reads: CAITTNTGELFF. CDR3 bases: TGTGCCATCACGACTAACACCGGGGAGCTGTTTTTT.

The chain uses TRBV15 and TRBJ1-1; the match to TRBD1 covers 7 bases. J gave up 1 base and V 5 bases, and 4 bases lay outside the gene matches. The CDR3 covers 14 residues. Looked up from germline, CDR1 is LNHNV and CDR2 is YYDKDF (reference sequence). The CDR3 bases are TGTGCCACCAGCCTGACAGGGTGGAACACTGAAGCTTTCTTT. Residues: CATSLTGWNTEAFF.

The rearrangement joins TRBV5-1 to TRBJ2-3; 7 nucleotides match TRBD1. The V and J ends lost 5 bases and 1 base, in that order; junction bases with no gene match: 7. CDR3 length: 15 amino acids. Germline CDR1 and CDR2: SGHRS and YFSETQ. CDR3 in amino acids: CASRYPGTGTDTQYF. The CDR3 DNA reads as TGCGCCAGCAGGTACCCCGGGACAGGCACAGATACGCAGTATTTT.

The V gene is TRBV6-6, the J gene TRBJ2-3; 7 nucleotides align to TRBD1. J was trimmed by 1 base and V by 7 bases; bases with no gene match: 5. CDR3 length: 14 amino acids. Germline-derived CDR1 and CDR2 are MNHNY and SVGAGI (reference sequence). The CDR3 reads CASTPQGGTDTQYF. The CDR3 coding sequence is TGTGCCAGCACCCCGCAGGGGGGCACAGATACGCAGTATTTT.

The table lists this clone with a count of one. V gene TRBV6-1 combines with J gene TRBJ2-6, with TRBD1 matching 7 bases. J was trimmed by 4 bases and V by 3 bases; bases with no gene match: 15. The V gene's germline CDR1 is MNHNS and CDR2 SASEGT. This CDR3 spans 19 amino acids. CDR3 sequence (DNA): TGTGCCAGCAGTGATGTCTCCGGGGCAGGGGGACCCGGGGCCAACGTCCTGACTTTC. Its translation is CASSDVSGAGGPGANVLTF.

The chain links TRBV5-6 to TRBJ2-2; the D is unclear. Germline assignment: CDR1 SGHDT and CDR2 YYEEEE. The CDR3 loop spans 16 amino acids. The germline V and J ends were trimmed by 2 bases and 4 bases, with 15 bases remaining between them. Here the CDR3 reads CASSFRIPSGTGELFF. CDR3 DNA sequence: TGTGCCAGCAGCTTTCGGATACCGTCGGGCACCGGGGAGCTGTTTTTT.

A single count supports this clone. This chain uses TRBV11-2 with TRBJ2-5, with 9 bases aligning to TRBD2. V dropped 1 base and J dropped 4; count of bases not matched to a gene: 13. The CDR3 is 18 amino acids. Germline loops: CDR1 SGHAT, CDR2 FQNNGV. The CDR3 reads CASSLGLSGGGVVETQYF. CDR3 bases: TGTGCCAGCAGCTTAGGACTAAGTGGCGGGGGGGTTGTAGAGACCCAGTACTTC.

CDR3 DNA: TGCGCCAGCAGTGAGAAGCGGGGCGCTAATGGTTTCTTT. Amino acids: CASSEKRGANGFF. This chain uses TRBV10-1 with TRBJ1-1; TRBD1 is a possible D gene (5 bases). This CDR3 spans 13 amino acids. Looked up from germline, CDR1 is WNHNN and CDR2 is SYGVQD (reference sequence). The V end lost 2 bases, the J end lost 13 bases, and 17 bases lay between the germline ends.

V is TRBV28 and J is TRBJ1-6; D perhaps matches TRBD1 (6 bases). The germline gives CDR1 MDHEN, CDR2 SYDVKM. V shed 7 bases and J shed 7 bases, with 14 bases lying between them. This CDR3 is built from 14 residues. The CDR3 coding sequence is TGTGCCAGCACCCTACAGGGAACCAATTCACCCCTCCACTTT. This gives the protein CASTLQGTNSPLHF.

V usage is TRBV10-3 and J usage is TRBJ2-3; TRBD2 agrees at 16 bases. The germline CDR1 and CDR2 sequences are ENHRY and SYGVKD. The CDR3 extends over 18 amino acids. Trimming took 8 bases from V and 5 from J; bases not matched to a gene: 13. CDR3 sequence: CAISLGTSGGASLDTQYF. In DNA, the CDR3 is TGTGCCATCTCCTTAGGGACTAGCGGGGGGGCTAGTTTAGATACGCAGTATTTT.

This rearrangement joins TRBV5-4 to TRBJ2-3, with D uncertain. Germline V lookup: CDR1 SGHNT, CDR2 YYREEE (reference sequence). The V gene lost 2 bases and the J gene lost 1 base, with 14 bases spanning the gap. There are 16 residues in the CDR3. For the CDR3, the DNA is TGTGCCAGCAGCTTCGGTCTCCTCGAAGGCACAGATACGCAGTATTTT. Residues: CASSFGLLEGTDTQYF.

This clone turned up a few times. The chain uses TRBV6-5 and TRBJ1-2, with D perhaps matching TRBD1 (6 bases). Trimming shortened V by 0 bases and J by 3 bases, and 14 bases separated the two germline ends. CDR3 length: 16 amino acids. Germline V gene sequence: CDR1 MNHEY, CDR2 SVGAGI. DNA of the CDR3: TGTGCCAGCAGTTACTCTCGGCAGGGGCTACACTATGGCTACACCTTC. It codes for CASSYSRQGLHYGYTF.

The V and J genes are TRBV11-2 and TRBJ1-4; a possible D gene is TRBD1 (6 bases). V lost 2 bases and J 12 bases, leaving 16 bases between the germline ends. This CDR3 is 14 amino acids long. The germline V gene has CDR1 SGHAT and CDR2 FQNNGV. CDR3 residues: CASSLRPTGKELFF. CDR3 DNA: TGTGCCAGCAGCTTAAGACCTACAGGGAAAGAACTGTTTTTT.

The rearrangement joins TRBV27 to TRBJ2-7, with 10 bases that match TRBD2. Germline loops: CDR1 MNHEY, CDR2 SMNVEV (reference sequence). J lost 0 bases, V lost 5 bases, and 1 base had no gene match. There are 14 residues in the CDR3. The CDR3 loop reads CASSSGGVSYEQYF. In DNA form, the CDR3 reads TGTGCCAGCAGTAGCGGGGGGGTCTCCTACGAGCAGTACTTC.